The clone carrying this TCR beta chain has a single count. V was pared by 3 bases and J by 0 bases, with 8 bases between. The V gene's germline CDR1 is MDHEN and CDR2 SYDVKM. This CDR3 has 14 residues. The record originates from a study of T cell responses to AZD1222 COVID-19 vaccine. Profiled with immunoSEQ multiplex PCR; TCRdb holds only in-frame clones, not every one. The sample holds 80,000 to 100,000 clones, about 92% seen once. This TCR was sampled from an adult in good health. The source was peripheral blood, collected on day 0 of AZD1222 vaccination. The chain is built from TRBV28 and TRBJ1-1, with D uncertain. Here the CDR3 DNA reads TGTGCCAGCAGTTTCTGGGCCATGAACACTGAAGCTTTCTTT. Amino acids: CASSFWAMNTEAFF.